A selection of T cell receptor beta chains follows, all from one sample in a study of shared clonotypes between healthy human individuals. TCRdb's copy holds only in-frame clones and misses some; the assay was immunoSEQ multiplex PCR. The sample includes over a million clones, approximately 97% seen only once; the top ten take roughly 1.2%. Sample: naive CD4+ T cells sorted from blood. The receptors were gathered from a young man in good health. Each CDR3 is given without its conserved first and last residue.

CDR3 protein	V gene	J gene
ASSIIQGNNYGYT	TRBV19	TRBJ1-2
AISQQGIRYEQY	TRBV10-3	TRBJ2-7
ASSGTGTSGETQY	TRBV9	TRBJ2-5
ASSLGQGQGAGEQY	TRBV5-1	TRBJ2-7
ASSLFGAVNYGYT	TRBV5-4	TRBJ1-2
ASSLVLAGGEQY	TRBV5-1	TRBJ2-7
ASSLAAGHTQY	TRBV5-4	TRBJ2-3
ASSWGLDTEAF	TRBV6-1	TRBJ1-1
ASSLSGIGYGYT	TRBV27	TRBJ1-2
ASSLLGLAENYNEQF	TRBV7-9	TRBJ2-1
ASSFKGLLGYT	TRBV27	TRBJ1-2
ASSEGLAAYNEQF	TRBV6-1	TRBJ2-1
ASKTGRAEAF	TRBV28	TRBJ1-1
ASSLLGEQY	TRBV28	TRBJ2-7
ASSLGQSNTGELF	TRBV5-1	TRBJ2-2
ASSPASPFVRYNEQF	TRBV18	TRBJ2-1
ASSPDRSLGGYT	TRBV7-8	TRBJ1-2
ARMGTESTDTQY	TRBV10-1	TRBJ2-3
AITSGGGETQY	TRBV10-3	TRBJ2-5
ASSILGASSTDTQY	TRBV19	TRBJ2-3
ASSGYGYT	TRBV6-1	TRBJ1-2
ASSFDRDYGYT	TRBV7-8	TRBJ1-2
ASRPIGTNQETQY	TRBV5-1	TRBJ2-5
ASSQDGTGGTEAF	TRBV4-3	TRBJ1-1
ASSGRDRGNEQY	TRBV9	TRBJ2-7
ASSIFRQGTSNQPQH	TRBV19	TRBJ1-5
ASSLVGDQETQY	TRBV5-1	TRBJ2-5
AWMGVWGAGELF	TRBV30	TRBJ2-2
ASRTSGPYNEQF	TRBV2	TRBJ2-1
ASSFGRNGNQPQH	TRBV7-9	TRBJ1-5
ASSPAAGGLETQY	TRBV18	TRBJ2-5
ASSGFGGAGNTIY	TRBV6-1	TRBJ1-3
ASSLDFHPSYEQY	TRBV28	TRBJ2-7
ASSPAGLGEKLF	TRBV18	TRBJ1-4
ASSLYSQTETQY	TRBV27	TRBJ2-5
ATSRDGGQGRNQPQH	TRBV15	TRBJ1-5
ASSSMRADSTKQY	TRBV28	TRBJ2-7
ASSEPGPQH	TRBV2	TRBJ1-5
ASSLRREETQY	TRBV7-2	TRBJ2-5
ASSSVAGTNYGYT	TRBV19	TRBJ1-2
ASRTQGVPYEQY	TRBV6-5	TRBJ2-7
ASSFTTSGANTGELF	TRBV5-1	TRBJ2-2
AWSVRRIKWTEAF	TRBV30	TRBJ1-1
ASSYGTGGYEQY	TRBV6-5	TRBJ2-7
ASSKTSGRDFGNEQF	TRBV19	TRBJ2-1
ASSLGGADTQY	TRBV5-1	TRBJ2-3
ASRGTDLGYSYNEQF	TRBV2	TRBJ2-1
ASSVEASGTYNEQF	TRBV9	TRBJ2-1
ASSGGFGDSGNQPQH	TRBV6-1	TRBJ1-5
ASSDGTDKYGYT	TRBV7-9	TRBJ1-2
ASSRGWFSDSYNEQF	TRBV5-6	TRBJ2-1